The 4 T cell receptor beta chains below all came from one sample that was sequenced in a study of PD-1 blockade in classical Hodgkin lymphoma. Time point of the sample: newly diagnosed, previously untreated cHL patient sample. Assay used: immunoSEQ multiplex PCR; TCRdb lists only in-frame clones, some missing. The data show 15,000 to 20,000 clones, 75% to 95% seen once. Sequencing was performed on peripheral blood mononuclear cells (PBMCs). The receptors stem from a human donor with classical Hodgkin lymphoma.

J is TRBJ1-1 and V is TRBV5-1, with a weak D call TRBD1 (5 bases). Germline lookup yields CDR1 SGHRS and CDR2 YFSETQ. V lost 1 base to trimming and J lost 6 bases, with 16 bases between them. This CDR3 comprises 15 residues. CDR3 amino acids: CASSLTLTGDPEAFF. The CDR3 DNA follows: TGCGCCAGCAGCTTGACCCTAACAGGAGACCCTGAAGCTTTCTTT.

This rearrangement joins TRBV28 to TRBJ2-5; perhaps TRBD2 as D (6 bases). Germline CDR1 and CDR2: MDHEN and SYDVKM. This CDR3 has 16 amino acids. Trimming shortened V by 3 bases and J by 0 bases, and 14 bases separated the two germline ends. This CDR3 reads CASSFKYGGNQETQYF. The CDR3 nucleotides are TGTGCCAGCAGTTTCAAGTACGGAGGGAACCAAGAGACCCAGTACTTC.

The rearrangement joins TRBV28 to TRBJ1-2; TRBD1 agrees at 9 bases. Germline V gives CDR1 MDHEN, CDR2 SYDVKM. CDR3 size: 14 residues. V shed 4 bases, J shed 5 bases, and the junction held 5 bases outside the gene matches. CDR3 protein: CASSYRGRRYGYTF. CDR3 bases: TGTGCCAGCAGTTACAGGGGGCGCCGGTATGGCTACACCTTC.

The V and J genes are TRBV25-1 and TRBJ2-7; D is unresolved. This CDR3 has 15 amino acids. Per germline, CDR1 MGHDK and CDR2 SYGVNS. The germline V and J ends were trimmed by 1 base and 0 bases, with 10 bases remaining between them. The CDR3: CASSESGRSSYEQYF. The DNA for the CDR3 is TGTGCCAGCAGTGAATCAGGCCGGAGCTCCTACGAGCAGTACTTC.